A selection of T cell receptor beta chains follows, all from one sample in a study of T cell responses to AZD1222 COVID-19 vaccine. TCRdb's table, derived via immunoSEQ multiplex PCR, lists solely in-frame clones and lacks some. The data show tens of thousands of clones, more than 75% seen once. The sequencing used peripheral blood, collected 28 days after the second AZD1222 dose. The source is an adult who received the AZD1222 COVID-19 vaccine. Each CDR3 is given with its conserved first and last residue. A D gene is named only where the DNA matches it firmly. Only some rows state a clone size, as once, few, many or a class for expanded clones.

j_call: TRBJ2-2; v_call: TRBV5-4; d_call: -; clone_size: -; cdr3_aa: CASSLAEKRTGELFF; cdr3_nt: TGTGCCAGCAGCTTGGCCGAGAAAAGGACCGGGGAGCTGTTTTTT
j_call: TRBJ1-1; v_call: TRBV6-6; d_call: -; clone_size: once; cdr3_aa: CASSYPQRSTEAFF; cdr3_nt: TGTGCCAGCAGTTACCCACAAAGGAGCACTGAAGCTTTCTTT
j_call: TRBJ1-2; v_call: TRBV6-1; d_call: -; clone_size: -; cdr3_aa: CASREGGLLGYTF; cdr3_nt: TGTGCCAGCCGTGAAGGGGGGCTATTAGGCTACACCTTC
j_call: TRBJ1-6; v_call: TRBV7-3; d_call: -; clone_size: -; cdr3_aa: CASSPQGRNSPLHF; cdr3_nt: TGTGCCAGCAGCCCTCAGGGCAGGAATTCACCCCTCCACTTT
j_call: TRBJ2-1; v_call: TRBV20-1; d_call: -; clone_size: -; cdr3_aa: CSASRSSYNEQFF; cdr3_nt: TGCAGTGCTAGTCGTAGCTCCTACAATGAGCAGTTCTTC
j_call: TRBJ2-1; v_call: TRBV18; d_call: TRBD1; clone_size: -; cdr3_aa: CASSPDRGNSYNEQFF; cdr3_nt: TGTGCCAGCTCACCAGACAGGGGAAACTCCTACAATGAGCAGTTCTTC
j_call: TRBJ1-1; v_call: TRBV29-1; d_call: TRBD1; clone_size: -; cdr3_aa: CSGVRGRTEAFF; cdr3_nt: TGCAGCGGGGTAAGGGGGCGGACTGAAGCTTTCTTT
j_call: TRBJ2-2; v_call: TRBV6-5; d_call: -; clone_size: -; cdr3_aa: CASSSQGGTGELFF; cdr3_nt: TGTGCCAGCAGTTCCCAGGGGGGCACCGGGGAGCTGTTTTTT
j_call: TRBJ2-1; v_call: TRBV2; d_call: TRBD2; clone_size: -; cdr3_aa: CASTSLAGVGNEQFF; cdr3_nt: TGTGCCAGCACCTCACTAGCGGGAGTAGGCAATGAGCAGTTCTTC
j_call: TRBJ1-2; v_call: TRBV2; d_call: -; clone_size: -; cdr3_aa: CASSGTGTLNPHSAIYGYTF; cdr3_nt: TGTGCCAGCAGTGGGACCGGGACGCTGAATCCCCACTCCGCGATCTATGGCTACACCTTC
j_call: TRBJ1-6; v_call: TRBV18; d_call: TRBD1; clone_size: -; cdr3_aa: CASSPAGQGFSPLHF; cdr3_nt: TGTGCCAGCTCACCAGCGGGACAGGGTTTCTCACCCCTCCACTTT
j_call: TRBJ2-2; v_call: TRBV5-4; d_call: TRBD1; clone_size: -; cdr3_aa: CASSWTGGNTGELFF; cdr3_nt: TGTGCCAGCAGTTGGACAGGGGGTAACACCGGGGAGCTGTTTTTT
j_call: TRBJ2-1; v_call: TRBV28; d_call: TRBD1; clone_size: once; cdr3_aa: CASRAGQGVAEQFF; cdr3_nt: TGTGCCAGCAGGGCTGGACAGGGGGTTGCCGAGCAGTTCTTC
j_call: TRBJ2-7; v_call: TRBV9; d_call: TRBD2; clone_size: few; cdr3_aa: CASSVGLLAGSYEQYF; cdr3_nt: TGTGCCAGCAGCGTAGGATTATTAGCGGGGTCCTACGAGCAGTACTTC
j_call: TRBJ2-3; v_call: TRBV28; d_call: TRBD2; clone_size: -; cdr3_aa: CASSLYGASGGYTDTQYF; cdr3_nt: TGTGCCAGCAGTTTATATGGGGCTAGCGGGGGGTACACAGATACGCAGTATTTT
j_call: TRBJ1-4; v_call: TRBV28; d_call: -; clone_size: -; cdr3_aa: CASSPPEGDNEKLFF; cdr3_nt: TGTGCCAGCAGTCCGCCGGAGGGGGATAATGAAAAACTGTTTTTT
j_call: TRBJ2-5; v_call: TRBV7-2; d_call: -; clone_size: -; cdr3_aa: CASSPSGLGETQYF; cdr3_nt: TGTGCCAGCAGCCCGAGCGGGTTGGGTGAGACCCAGTACTTC
j_call: TRBJ1-2; v_call: TRBV5-1; d_call: -; clone_size: -; cdr3_aa: CASSLRGSSGYTF; cdr3_nt: TGCGCCAGCAGCTTAAGGGGGAGTAGCGGCTACACCTTC
j_call: TRBJ1-6; v_call: TRBV9; d_call: -; clone_size: -; cdr3_aa: CASSVDGDYGSPLHF; cdr3_nt: TGTGCCAGCAGCGTAGATGGGGACTACGGTTCACCCCTCCACTTT
j_call: TRBJ1-1; v_call: TRBV3-1/TRBV3-2; d_call: -; clone_size: -; cdr3_aa: CASSLRTGRAEAFF; cdr3_nt: TGTGCCAGCAGCCTTCGGACGGGAAGGGCTGAAGCTTTCTTT
j_call: TRBJ2-4; v_call: TRBV6-2/TRBV6-3; d_call: -; clone_size: -; cdr3_aa: CASSSGPWAKNIQYF; cdr3_nt: TGTGCCAGCAGTAGTGGGCCCTGGGCCAAAAACATTCAGTACTTC
j_call: TRBJ1-6; v_call: TRBV10-3; d_call: -; clone_size: -; cdr3_aa: CAISESRGVDNSPLHF; cdr3_nt: TGTGCCATCAGTGAGTCGCGGGGGGTGGATAATTCACCCCTCCACTTT
j_call: TRBJ1-5; v_call: TRBV27; d_call: TRBD1; clone_size: -; cdr3_aa: CASSRTGGNQPQHF; cdr3_nt: TGTGCCAGCAGCCGTACAGGGGGCAATCAGCCCCAGCATTTT
j_call: TRBJ2-1; v_call: TRBV24-1; d_call: -; clone_size: -; cdr3_aa: CATSPAINSYNEQFF; cdr3_nt: TGTGCCACCAGTCCAGCGATTAACTCCTACAATGAGCAGTTCTTC
j_call: TRBJ2-2; v_call: TRBV27; d_call: TRBD2; clone_size: -; cdr3_aa: CASSTLGGVGELFF; cdr3_nt: TGTGCCAGCAGTACCCTTGGGGGGGTCGGGGAGCTGTTTTTT
j_call: TRBJ2-3; v_call: TRBV28; d_call: TRBD2; clone_size: -; cdr3_aa: CASSPIAGGIDTQYF; cdr3_nt: TGTGCCAGCAGTCCCATAGCGGGGGGGATAGATACGCAGTATTTT
j_call: TRBJ1-5; v_call: TRBV7-2; d_call: -; clone_size: once; cdr3_aa: CASSLEGDGDFRPQHF; cdr3_nt: TGTGCCAGCAGCTTAGAGGGGGATGGGGATTTCAGGCCCCAGCATTTT
j_call: TRBJ2-2; v_call: TRBV10-1; d_call: -; clone_size: -; cdr3_aa: CASRTGTPTGELFF; cdr3_nt: TGCGCCAGCAGGACCGGGACCCCGACCGGGGAGCTGTTTTTT
j_call: TRBJ2-6; v_call: TRBV6-1; d_call: TRBD2; clone_size: once; cdr3_aa: CASSEPPGGHLSGANVLTF; cdr3_nt: TGTGCCAGCAGTGAACCCCCGGGGGGGCACCTCTCTGGGGCCAACGTCCTGACTTTC
j_call: TRBJ1-2; v_call: TRBV5-1; d_call: -; clone_size: -; cdr3_aa: CASSLDGQSNYGYTF; cdr3_nt: TGCGCCAGCAGCTTGGACGGACAGTCTAACTATGGCTACACCTTC
j_call: TRBJ2-1; v_call: TRBV18; d_call: -; clone_size: once; cdr3_aa: CASSPGSPGLFF; cdr3_nt: TGTGCCAGCTCACCGGGGTCGCCCGGACTGTTCTTC
j_call: TRBJ1-4; v_call: TRBV2; d_call: TRBD1; clone_size: -; cdr3_aa: CASSLTRTGTTGKLFF; cdr3_nt: TGTGCCAGCAGTCTTACCCGGACAGGGACTACCGGAAAACTGTTTTTT
j_call: TRBJ1-4; v_call: TRBV7-9; d_call: TRBD1; clone_size: -; cdr3_aa: CASSHAARGKEKLFF; cdr3_nt: TGTGCCAGCAGCCACGCGGCCAGGGGGAAAGAAAAACTGTTTTTT
j_call: TRBJ2-2; v_call: TRBV5-1; d_call: -; clone_size: -; cdr3_aa: CASSLGTLNTGELFF; cdr3_nt: TGCGCCAGCAGCTTGGGGACGCTAAACACCGGGGAGCTGTTTTTT
j_call: TRBJ1-2; v_call: TRBV12-3/TRBV12-4; d_call: -; clone_size: -; cdr3_aa: CASSLGGAPGYTF; cdr3_nt: TGTGCCAGCAGTTTAGGAGGGGCCCCTGGCTACACCTTC
j_call: TRBJ1-2; v_call: TRBV6-5; d_call: -; clone_size: -; cdr3_aa: CATRQDTYGYTF; cdr3_nt: TGTGCCACACGACAGGACACCTATGGCTACACCTTC
j_call: TRBJ1-2; v_call: TRBV7-9; d_call: TRBD1; clone_size: once; cdr3_aa: CASSLGQGARYGYTF; cdr3_nt: TGTGCCAGCAGCTTGGGACAGGGGGCTAGATATGGCTACACCTTC
j_call: TRBJ2-1; v_call: TRBV15; d_call: TRBD2; clone_size: -; cdr3_aa: CATSRGRESYNEQFF; cdr3_nt: TGTGCCACCAGCAGAGGGCGGGAGTCCTACAATGAGCAGTTCTTC
j_call: TRBJ2-5; v_call: TRBV5-1; d_call: -; clone_size: -; cdr3_aa: CASSSRGGTLQEIQYF; cdr3_nt: TGCGCCAGCAGCTCTAGGGGTGGGACCTTGCAAGAGATCCAGTACTTC